This T cell receptor beta chain was profiled in a study of T cell responses to AZD1222 COVID-19 vaccine. Study-wide findings and caveats: Reportedly, close to half of spike-specific TCRs are directed against unmutated variant regions. No repertoire was sampled before or during the peak T cell response, only after it. Recipients of two AZD1222 doses showed rising Spike-specific TCR breadth and depth.

Notes on this clone: Antigen unknown.

The protocol was immunoSEQ multiplex PCR, while the TCRdb copy is restricted to in-frame clones and leaves out a portion. Among approximately 130,000 clones listed, around 90% were seen once. Trimming shortened V by 0 bases and J by 4 bases, and 12 bases separated the two germline ends. The CDR3 extends over 15 amino acids. Germline CDR1 is MNHEY and CDR2 is SVGAGI. The rearrangement joins TRBV6-5 to TRBJ1-1; TRBD1 might be the D (6 bases). This sequence was found in an adult in good health. The source material was peripheral blood, sampled on day 0 of AZD1222 vaccination. The CDR3 protein is CASSYSIGGRTEAFF. Here the CDR3 DNA reads TGTGCCAGCAGTTACTCGATAGGGGGACGCACTGAAGCTTTCTTT.